The clone carrying this T cell receptor beta chain has at least ten counts. The data are from a study of T cells in Graves' hyperthyroidism and ophthalmopathy. Amplified regions were TCR beta CDR3 sequences from RNA transcripts. The TCR CDR3 first-round RT-PCR relied on the HTBI primer set. TCRdb processed the multiplex PCR reads anew with MiXCR; each CDR3 protein has one entry. The repertoire includes some 510,000 distinct CDR3 sequences, less than 25% of them detected once, and 26% sits in the top ten. CDR1 and CDR2 from the germline V gene are SQVTM and ANQGSEA. This CDR3 is 18 amino acids long. V shed 6 bases, J shed 5 bases, and the junction held 20 bases outside the gene matches. Those patients with uncontrolled infection, other autoimmune disease, pregnancy or lactation were excluded. Orbital computed tomography, thyroid ultrasound, serum thyroxine and TRAb, and clinical symptoms together informed the diagnoses.

The sequenced sample was blood. This receptor was obtained from a man between 18 and 29 years old with Graves' hyperthyroidism. The chain couples TRBV29-1 to TRBJ2-5; 11 bases line up with TRBD2. For the CDR3, the DNA is TGCAGCGTAGAAACGTTAAAAATTAGCGGGGGGGCGAGGGAGACCCAGTACTTC. Residues: CSVETLKISGGARETQYF.